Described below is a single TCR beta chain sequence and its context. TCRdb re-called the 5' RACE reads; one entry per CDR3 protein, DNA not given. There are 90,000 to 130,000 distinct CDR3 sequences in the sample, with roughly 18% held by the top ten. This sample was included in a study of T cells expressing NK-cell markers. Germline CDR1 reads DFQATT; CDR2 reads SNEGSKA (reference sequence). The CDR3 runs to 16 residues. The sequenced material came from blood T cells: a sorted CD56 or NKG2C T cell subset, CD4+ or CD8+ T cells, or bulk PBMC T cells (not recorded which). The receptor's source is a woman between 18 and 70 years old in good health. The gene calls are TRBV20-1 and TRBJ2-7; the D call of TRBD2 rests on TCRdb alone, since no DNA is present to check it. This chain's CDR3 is CSARDRVTSGPYGGYF.